The rows below give T cell receptor beta chains drawn from one sample of a study of T cell repertoires in cytomegalovirus infection. MiXCR was run by TCRdb on the reads, yielding one entry per CDR3 protein. This table holds 150,000 to 200,000 distinct CDR3 sequences, about a sixth found once. Specimen: CD8+ T cells from PBMCs. Every receptor here comes from a human donor in good health (CMV status not recorded). Some clones in this sample may be carry-over from other donors' samples. CDR3s include the opening cysteine and the closing phenylalanine or tryptophan. Each record gives: clone size, J gene, D gene, V gene, CDR3 protein, CDR3 DNA. A D gene is named only where the DNA matches it firmly. Clone size is given for some rows only: seen once, a few or many times, or a class if the clone is expanded.

- | TRBJ2-1 | - | TRBV6-2/TRBV6-3 | CASSYGVGYEQFF | TGTGCCAGCAGTTACGGGGTGGGTTATGAGCAGTTCTTC
- | TRBJ1-6 | - | TRBV20-1 | CSAWDRQSSYNSPLHF | TGCAGTGCTTGGGACCGGCAGAGCTCCTATAATTCACCCCTCCACTTT
- | TRBJ2-3 | TRBD2 | TRBV4-3 | CASSQDRAGGSTDTQYF | TGCGCCAGCAGCCAAGATCGGGCGGGGGGGAGCACAGATACGCAGTATTTT
few | TRBJ2-7 | - | TRBV2 | CASSGNEQYF | TGTGCCAGCAGTGGCAACGAGCAGTACTTC
few | TRBJ2-1 | TRBD2 | TRBV2 | CASSDGTAGVDNEQFF | TGTGCCAGCAGTGATGGAACAGCGGGGGTCGACAATGAGCAGTTCTTC
few | TRBJ1-1 | - | TRBV7-9 | CASSAQTNTEAFF | TGTGCCAGCAGCGCCCAGACGAACACTGAAGCTTTCTTT
few | TRBJ2-1 | - | TRBV7-2 | CAGGWGNEQFF | TGTGCGGGGGGATGGGGCAATGAGCAGTTCTTC
many | TRBJ2-5 | TRBD1 | TRBV7-8 | CASVSPGQQETQYF | TGTGCCAGCGTATCCCCGGGACAGCAAGAGACCCAGTACTTC
few | TRBJ1-3 | - | TRBV4-3 | CASSQGTASGNTIYF | TGCGCCAGCAGCCAAGGGACCGCTTCTGGAAACACCATATATTTT
- | TRBJ2-5 | - | TRBV11-1 | CASSPGGTPHQETQYF | TGTGCCAGCAGCCCAGGCGGGACACCTCACCAAGAGACCCAGTACTTC
few | TRBJ2-2 | - | TRBV20-1 | CSARSGTGELFF | TGCAGTGCTAGATCGGGAACCGGGGAGCTGTTTTTT
- | TRBJ2-7 | TRBD1 | TRBV28 | CASSSYTGVGEQYF | TGTGCCAGCAGTTCATATACAGGGGTTGGCGAGCAGTACTTC
few | TRBJ1-2 | - | TRBV28 | CASSFNREEDLSYGYTF | TGTGCCAGCAGTTTCAACAGGGAAGAGGACTTAAGCTATGGCTACACCTTC
many | TRBJ1-1 | - | TRBV29-1 | CSVEAREAFF | TGCAGCGTTGAAGCCCGTGAAGCTTTCTTT
few | TRBJ2-5 | TRBD2 | TRBV6-6 | CASIREGVLETQYF | TGTGCCAGCATACGGGAGGGTGTATTGGAGACCCAGTACTTC
few | TRBJ2-2 | - | TRBV5-5 | CASSLEGAVNTGELFF | TGTGCCAGCAGCTTGGAAGGGGCTGTGAACACCGGGGAGCTGTTTTTT
- | TRBJ1-1 | TRBD1 | TRBV5-5 | CASSQQGANTEAFF | TGTGCCAGCAGCCAACAGGGGGCTAACACTGAAGCTTTCTTT
once | TRBJ1-5 | - | TRBV5-6 | CASSIGRGYQPQHF | TGTGCCAGCAGCATCGGGAGAGGTTATCAGCCCCAGCATTTT
- | TRBJ2-2 | - | TRBV7-2 | CASSDPGHTNTGELFF | TGTGCCAGCAGCGACCCGGGACACACGAACACCGGGGAGCTGTTTTTT
- | TRBJ2-3 | TRBD1 | TRBV6-4 | CASSDPDRVDTQYF | TGTGCCAGCAGTGACCCGGACAGGGTAGATACGCAGTATTTT
- | TRBJ2-1 | TRBD2 | TRBV7-9 | CASSLARGVYNEQFF | TGTGCCAGCAGCTTAGCGCGGGGGGTCTACAATGAGCAGTTCTTC
- | TRBJ1-1 | TRBD1 | TRBV7-2 | CASSSSPGTGMNTEAFF | TGTGCCAGCAGCTCAAGTCCCGGGACAGGAATGAACACTGAAGCTTTCTTT
- | TRBJ2-3 | - | TRBV12-3/TRBV12-4 | CASSLVGDHTQYF | TGTGCCAGCAGTTTAGTAGGGGATCATACGCAGTATTTT
few | TRBJ2-7 | - | TRBV12-3/TRBV12-4 | CASSFSRTFYEQYF | TGTGCCAGCAGTTTTTCCCGCACCTTCTACGAGCAGTACTTC
- | TRBJ1-2 | - | TRBV7-8 | CASSLSPKANYGYTF | TGTGCCAGCAGCTTAAGCCCTAAGGCTAACTATGGCTACACCTTC
- | TRBJ2-5 | - | TRBV28 | CASSFGENGWQETQYF | TGTGCCAGCAGTTTCGGGGAAAACGGGTGGCAAGAGACCCAGTACTTC
few | TRBJ2-7 | - | TRBV28 | CASSFGKGSSYEQYF | TGTGCCAGCAGTTTTGGGAAGGGCTCATCCTACGAGCAGTACTTC
few | TRBJ1-1 | - | TRBV7-8 | CASSLPFEGGSTEAFF | TGTGCCAGCAGCTTACCCTTTGAGGGTGGGAGCACTGAAGCTTTCTTT
few | TRBJ1-2 | TRBD1 | TRBV2 | CASSEAGGQGFYGYTF | TGTGCCAGCAGTGAAGCCGGGGGACAGGGCTTCTATGGCTACACCTTC
- | TRBJ2-7 | - | TRBV20-1 | CSASGSQASIENEQYF | TGCAGTGCTAGTGGGTCGCAAGCATCGATAGAAAACGAGCAGTACTTC
- | TRBJ2-3 | TRBD2 | TRBV2 | CASSETRLAGGRRTDTQYF | TGTGCCAGCAGTGAAACGAGACTAGCGGGGGGGCGTCGGACAGATACGCAGTATTTT
- | TRBJ2-7 | TRBD2 | TRBV7-9 | CASSLENLAGSYEQYF | TGTGCCAGCAGCTTAGAGAACCTAGCGGGGTCCTACGAGCAGTACTTC
many | TRBJ2-3 | TRBD1 | TRBV7-8 | CASSHPSRDRTSTDTQYF | TGTGCCAGCAGCCACCCCTCCCGGGACAGGACTAGCACAGATACGCAGTATTTT
- | TRBJ2-2 | - | TRBV12-3/TRBV12-4 | CASSSPSVRNTGELFF | TGTGCCAGCAGTTCTCCATCTGTCAGGAACACCGGGGAGCTGTTTTTT
many | TRBJ1-2 | TRBD1 | TRBV6-5 | CASSPDRVYGYTF | TGTGCCAGCAGTCCCGACAGGGTCTATGGCTACACCTTC
- | TRBJ2-1 | TRBD2 | TRBV29-1 | CSAEGLAGGTYNEQFF | TGCAGCGCCGAGGGACTAGCGGGGGGAACTTACAATGAGCAGTTCTTC
many | TRBJ1-6 | - | TRBV28 | CASSPGTSVPLHF | TGTGCCAGCAGCCCCGGGACATCCGTCCCCCTCCACTTT
few | TRBJ2-1 | - | TRBV28 | CASSSQGISYNEQFF | TGTGCCAGCAGTTCACAGGGCATCTCCTACAATGAGCAGTTCTTC
- | TRBJ1-4 | - | TRBV30 | CAWSIFRGNEKLFF | TGTGCCTGGAGTATATTCCGGGGAAATGAAAAACTGTTTTTT
- | TRBJ2-3 | - | TRBV6-5 | CASSYSIYTDTQYF | TGTGCCAGCAGTTACTCGATATACACAGATACGCAGTATTTT
- | TRBJ2-1 | TRBD2 | TRBV20-1 | CSASSTEGTSGGPNYNEQFF | TGCAGTGCTAGTTCTACAGAAGGGACTAGCGGGGGTCCCAACTACAATGAGCAGTTCTTC
few | TRBJ2-1 | - | TRBV6-2/TRBV6-3 | CASSYVQEDNEQFF | TGTGCCAGCAGTTACGTCCAGGAGGACAATGAGCAGTTCTTC
few | TRBJ2-1 | - | TRBV10-3 | CAISDEGVLHNEQFF | TGTGCCATCAGTGACGAGGGGGTCCTCCACAATGAGCAGTTCTTC
- | TRBJ2-2 | TRBD1 | TRBV7-8 | CASSLFPQGVIGELFF | TGTGCCAGCAGCTTATTTCCACAGGGGGTGATCGGGGAGCTGTTTTTT
few | TRBJ2-5 | TRBD2 | TRBV7-9 | CASSSGTSGGMMETQYF | TGTGCCAGCAGCTCAGGGACTAGCGGGGGTATGATGGAGACCCAGTACTTC
- | TRBJ1-2 | - | TRBV12-3/TRBV12-4 | CASSLAVLGYTF | TGTGCCAGCAGTTTAGCAGTATTGGGCTACACCTTC
few | TRBJ2-1 | - | TRBV7-9 | CASSPRRGLGNEQFF | TGTGCCAGCAGCCCTCGGCGGGGGCTAGGGAATGAGCAGTTCTTC
- | TRBJ2-1 | TRBD1 | TRBV5-1 | CASRRWTGTNYNEQFF | TGCGCCAGCAGACGTTGGACAGGGACGAACTACAATGAGCAGTTCTTC
few | TRBJ1-2 | - | TRBV7-8 | CASSLDSGYGYTF | TGTGCCAGCAGCTTAGACAGCGGTTATGGCTACACCTTC
many | TRBJ2-1 | TRBD1 | TRBV7-8 | CASSLGQGHNNEQFF | TGTGCCAGCAGCTTAGGACAGGGCCACAACAATGAGCAGTTCTTC
few | TRBJ2-1 | - | TRBV5-5 | CASVTGYNEQFF | TGTGCCAGCGTAACAGGGTACAATGAGCAGTTCTTC
many | TRBJ2-5 | TRBD2 | TRBV12-3/TRBV12-4 | CASSLGGGETQYF | TGTGCCAGCAGCTTAGGCGGGGGAGAGACCCAGTACTTC
- | TRBJ1-1 | - | TRBV6-2/TRBV6-3 | CASSYSERDTEAFF | TGTGCCAGCAGTTACAGTGAGAGGGACACTGAAGCTTTCTTT
- | TRBJ1-1 | - | TRBV27 | CASSLNRGDTEAFF | TGTGCCAGCAGTTTAAATAGAGGAGATACTGAAGCTTTCTTT
- | TRBJ1-5 | TRBD1 | TRBV4-1 | CASSQDRGDRGSNQPQHF | TGCGCCAGCAGCCAAGATCGAGGGGACAGGGGAAGCAATCAGCCCCAGCATTTT
few | TRBJ1-5 | - | TRBV28 | CASCPQVVDSNQPQHF | TGTGCCAGCTGCCCCCAGGTGGTAGATAGCAATCAGCCCCAGCATTTT
- | TRBJ1-1 | TRBD1 | TRBV28 | CASSLVWDRLTEAFF | TGTGCCAGCAGTTTGGTATGGGACAGGTTGACTGAAGCTTTCTTT
- | TRBJ1-1 | - | TRBV7-9 | CASSPTRTYTEAFF | TGTGCCAGCAGCCCGACACGGACGTACACTGAAGCTTTCTTT
few | TRBJ2-1 | TRBD2 | TRBV11-3 | CASAPGLAGNEQFF | TGTGCCAGTGCCCCGGGACTAGCGGGCAATGAGCAGTTCTTC
- | TRBJ2-3 | TRBD1 | TRBV5-6 | CASSQTGTGVPDTQYF | TGTGCCAGCAGTCAGACCGGGACAGGGGTGCCAGATACGCAGTATTTT